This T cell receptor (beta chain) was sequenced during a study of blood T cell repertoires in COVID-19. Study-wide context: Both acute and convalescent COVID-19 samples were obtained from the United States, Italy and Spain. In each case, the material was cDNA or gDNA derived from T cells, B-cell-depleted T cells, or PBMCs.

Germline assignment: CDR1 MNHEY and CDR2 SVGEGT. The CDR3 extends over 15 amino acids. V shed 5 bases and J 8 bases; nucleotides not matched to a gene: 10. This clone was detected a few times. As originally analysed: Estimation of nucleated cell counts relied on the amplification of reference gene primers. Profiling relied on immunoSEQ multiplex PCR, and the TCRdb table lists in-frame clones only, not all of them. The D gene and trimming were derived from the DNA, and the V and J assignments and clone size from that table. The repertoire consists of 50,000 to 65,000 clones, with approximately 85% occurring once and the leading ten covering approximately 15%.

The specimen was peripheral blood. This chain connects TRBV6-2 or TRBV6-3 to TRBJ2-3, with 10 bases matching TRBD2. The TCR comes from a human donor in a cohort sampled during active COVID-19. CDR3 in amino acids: CASSPASGGGGTQYF. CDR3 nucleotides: TGTGCCAGCAGTCCCGCTAGCGGGGGCGGTGGTACGCAGTATTTT.